These T cell receptor beta chains were read from a single sample in a study of blood T cell repertoires in COVID-19. Libraries were prepared by immunoSEQ multiplex PCR; TCRdb keeps only in-frame clonotypes and omits some of them. The sample has 52,000 or so clones, roughly nine tenths seen once; the top ten hold roughly a quarter. Material for sequencing was peripheral blood. Receptor source: a human donor in a cohort sampled during active COVID-19. CDR3s include the opening cysteine and the closing phenylalanine or tryptophan. A D gene is named only where the DNA matches it firmly. Size tells how often a clone was seen (once, few, many) or the class of an expanded clone, and some rows leave it out.

.	TRBV5-5	TRBJ2-6	TRBD2	TGTGCCAGCAGCTTGGTGGGCGGGAGTGGATCTGGGGCCAACGTCCTGACTTTC	CASSLVGGSGSGANVLTF
.	TRBV18	TRBJ2-5	.	TGTGCCAGCTCACCACTGGGGGCCGCCAAAGAGACCCAGTACTTC	CASSPLGAAKETQYF
.	TRBV7-9	TRBJ2-3	.	TGTGCCAGCAGCTTCGGCACAGATACGCAGTATTTT	CASSFGTDTQYF
.	TRBV15	TRBJ2-3	.	TGTGCCACCAGCAGAGCAGGGAGCACAGATACGCAGTATTTT	CATSRAGSTDTQYF
.	TRBV19	TRBJ2-7	TRBD1	TGTGCCAGTAGTATACTCGAGACAGGGCCTGAAGAGCAGTACTTC	CASSILETGPEEQYF
.	TRBV7-3	TRBJ2-2	TRBD2	TGTGCCAGCAGCTTTACCGGACTAGCGGGAGGGCCCGGCGGGGAGCTGTTTTTT	CASSFTGLAGGPGGELFF
.	TRBV18	TRBJ2-1	.	TGTGCCAGCTCACCACCGACCGGGTTCGCCTACAATGAGCAGTTCTTC	CASSPPTGFAYNEQFF
.	TRBV2	TRBJ2-3	TRBD1	TGTGCCAGCAGGGAACCGGGACAGGGAACAGATACGCAGTATTTT	CASREPGQGTDTQYF
.	TRBV7-9	TRBJ1-2	.	TGTGCCAGCAGCTCCTATATCGCAGGGACTCGGGATGGCTACACCTTC	CASSSYIAGTRDGYTF
.	TRBV3-1/TRBV3-2	TRBJ1-5	.	TGTGCCAGCAGCCTTCGACCGACTGGCAATCAGCCCCAGCATTTT	CASSLRPTGNQPQHF
.	TRBV10-1	TRBJ1-1	TRBD1	TGCGCCAGCAGAGGACAGGGAACAGACACTGAAGCTTTCTTT	CASRGQGTDTEAFF
.	TRBV28	TRBJ1-2	.	TGTGCCAGCGGCTGGGAGGTTGGGTATGGCTACACCTTC	CASGWEVGYGYTF
.	TRBV10-3	TRBJ2-7	TRBD1	TGTGCCATCAGTGGAGGGACAGGCTCTACCTACGAGCAGTACTTC	CAISGGTGSTYEQYF
few	TRBV6-2/TRBV6-3	TRBJ1-1	.	TGTGCCAGCAGTTACGGGGGGGAGAACACTGAAGCTTTCTTT	CASSYGGENTEAFF